These 14 T cell receptor beta chains originate from one sample sequenced in a study of blood T cell repertoires in COVID-19. Repertoires were generated with immunoSEQ multiplex PCR, while TCRdb's copy carries only in-frame clones and drops some. The table has over 400,000 clones, approximately 85% seen once. Sequencing was carried out using peripheral blood. The receptors were gathered from a human donor in a cohort sampled during active COVID-19.

The gene calls are TRBV3-1 (or the pseudogene TRBV3-2) and TRBJ1-2, with 8 bases lining up with TRBD1. With V trimmed by 1 base and J by 7 bases, 2 bases remained unmatched. The germline V gene encodes CDR1 LGHDT and CDR2 YNNKEL (reference sequence). The CDR3 is 13 residues long. CDR3 in DNA: TGTGCCAGCAGCCAAGCAGGGGGCGCTGGCTACACCTTC. Translation: CASSQAGGAGYTF.

A single count supports this clone. The chain uses TRBV7-9 and TRBJ1-1; TRBD1 matches 7 bases. V lost 3 bases and J lost 10; bases outside the gene matches: 17. Germline V gene data show CDR1 as SEHNR and CDR2 as FQNEAQ (reference sequence). The CDR3 sequence is 16 residues long. The CDR3 region is CASSFAVGQAVFGAFF. The DNA of the CDR3 is TGTGCCAGCAGCTTCGCCGTCGGACAGGCCGTTTTCGGAGCTTTCTTT. Using reference TRBV7-9 and TRBJ1-1 for the parts outside the CDR3, the full variable domain is DTGVSQNPRHKITKRGQNVTFRCDPISEHNRLYWYRQTLGQGPEFLTYFQNEAQLEKSRLLSDRFSAERPKGSFSTLEIQRTEQGDSAMYLCASSFAVGQAVFGAFFGQGTRLTVV.

The rearrangement links TRBV4-1 to TRBJ2-7; TRBD2 is a possible D gene (5 bases). Germline lookup yields CDR1 MGHRA and CDR2 YSYEKL. CDR3 size: 15 residues. V lost 1 base and J 0 bases, leaving 10 bases between the germline ends. The CDR3 DNA is TGCGCCAGCAGCCAAGGGCGGGTCCCCTCCTACGAGCAGTACTTC. Its protein is CASSQGRVPSYEQYF.

V is TRBV7-5 and J is TRBJ1-2; the table's TRBD1 call for D was not verified on the DNA. TRBV7-5 is labeled a pseudogene. This CDR3 region has 13 residues. Here the CDR3 reads CARPTPDSYGYTF. The CDR3 DNA is TGTGCCAGACCTACGCCGGACAGCTATGGCTACACCTTC.

This chain connects TRBV19 to TRBJ2-1; TRBD2 aligns across 9 bases. The CDR3 is 16 residues long. V was pared by 1 base and J by 7 bases, with 8 bases of the junction left unmatched. In germline, CDR1 is LNHDA, CDR2 SQIVND (reference sequence). CDR3 bases: TGTGCCAGTAGTATAGTGGCGGGAGGGGGCCTGAATGAGCAGTTCTTC. It yields the protein CASSIVAGGGLNEQFF.

The chain combines TRBV18 with TRBJ2-5; possible D gene TRBD1, 5 bases. V shed 0 bases and J shed 1 base, with 6 bases lying between them. The CDR3 spans 14 residues. Germline V gene data show CDR1 as KGHSH and CDR2 as LQKENI. The CDR3 protein is CASSPPTAQETQYF. The DNA of the CDR3 is TGTGCCAGCTCACCACCGACAGCCCAAGAGACCCAGTACTTC.

This clone was seen only a few times. The chain combines TRBV14 with TRBJ1-1; 8 bases map to TRBD1. The CDR3 contains 17 residues. In germline, CDR1 is SGHDN, CDR2 FVKESK. V lost 0 bases to trimming and J lost 3 bases; unmatched junction nucleotides: 9. The CDR3 sequence: CASSQDRGTGTYTEAFF. In DNA, the CDR3 is TGTGCCAGCAGCCAAGATCGAGGGACAGGCACCTACACTGAAGCTTTCTTT. The full variable domain, with the rest looked up from reference TRBV14 and TRBJ1-1, is EAGVTQFPSHSVIEKGQTVTLRCDPISGHDNLYWYRRVMGKEIKFLLHFVKESKQDESGMPNNRFLAERTGGTYSTLKVQPAELEDSGVYFCASSQDRGTGTYTEAFFGQGTRLTVV.

The chain combines TRBV28 with TRBJ1-2, with D possibly matching TRBD1 (6 bases). V lost 6 bases and J lost 4, with 15 bases in between. Germline loops: CDR1 MDHEN, CDR2 SYDVKM. The CDR3 is 14 residues long. CDR3 DNA sequence: TGTGCCAGCAGGTCAGGGGCAAACTTCTATGGCTACACCTTC. This codes for CASRSGANFYGYTF.

CDR3 amino acids: CASSLTSGRAGEQFF. The CDR3 nucleotides read TGTGCCAGCAGCTTAACTAGCGGGAGGGCCGGTGAGCAGTTCTTC. This chain uses TRBV5-4 with TRBJ2-1; the match to TRBD2 covers 13 bases. Germline values: CDR1 SGHNT, CDR2 YYREEE (reference sequence). This CDR3 is 15 amino acids long. V lost 2 bases and J lost 9; bases outside the gene matches: 5. Using reference TRBV5-4 and TRBJ2-1 for the parts outside the CDR3, the full variable domain is ETGVTQSPTHLIKTRGQQVTLRCSSQSGHNTVSWYQQALGQGPQFIFQYYREEENGRGNFPPRFSGLQFPNYSSELNVNALELDDSALYLCASSLTSGRAGEQFFGPGTRLTVL.

The CDR3 nucleotides read TGTGCCAGCAGCTCTTACAGGGGTCGGCCCTACAATGAGCAGTTCTTC. It encodes CASSSYRGRPYNEQFF. The V gene is TRBV7-9, the J gene TRBJ2-1; 7 positions agree with TRBD1. In germline, CDR1 is SEHNR, CDR2 FQNEAQ (reference sequence). The CDR3 extends over 16 amino acids. The V gene end was trimmed by 4 bases and the J gene end by 2 bases; junction bases not matched to a gene: 8.

The V call is TRBV7-2, the J call TRBJ1-1; D might be TRBD1 (6 bases). V was cut by 4 bases and J by 4 bases, with 10 bases left in between. In germline, CDR1 is SGHTA, CDR2 FQGNSA. The CDR3 extends over 13 amino acids. The DNA for the CDR3 is TGTGCCAGCAGCTACACCAGGGGCACTGAAGCTTTCTTT. Translated, it gives CASSYTRGTEAFF. The entire variable domain, with the rest obtained from reference TRBV7-2 and TRBJ1-1, is as follows: GAGVSQSPSNKVTEKGKDVELRCDPISGHTALYWYRQSLGQGLEFLIYFQGNSAPDKSGLPSDRFSAERTGGSVSTLTIQRTQQEDSAVYLCASSYTRGTEAFFGQGTRLTVV.

The gene calls are TRBV7-8 and TRBJ1-5; D might be TRBD1 (5 bases). In germline, CDR1 is SGHVS, CDR2 FQNEAQ. This CDR3 is built from 16 residues. Trimming shortened V by 1 base and J by 0 bases, and 10 bases separated the two germline ends. CDR3 loop: CASSLVGGVSNQPQHF. The CDR3 nucleotides read TGTGCCAGCAGCTTAGTAGGAGGGGTTAGCAATCAGCCCCAGCATTTT.

The CDR3, as DNA: TGTGCCAGCAGCCCTCCCTCCACTGGCGGAGAGACCCAGTACTTC. Residues: CASSPPSTGGETQYF. The chain links TRBV7-2 to TRBJ2-5; D is unresolved. The V gene's germline CDR1 is SGHTA and CDR2 FQGNSA. The CDR3 length is 15 residues. The V end lost 5 bases, the J end lost 4 bases, and 17 bases lay between the germline ends.

The gene calls are TRBV19 and TRBJ1-1; tentative D call: TRBD1 (6 bases). With 3 bases removed from V and 5 bases from J, the gap between germline ends came to 13 bases. This CDR3 is built from 14 residues. Germline-derived CDR1 and CDR2 are LNHDA and SQIVND (reference sequence). As DNA, the CDR3 is TGTGCCAGTAGTATGGGGGGGCGTGGGACTGAAGCTTTCTTT. It translates to CASSMGGRGTEAFF.